This T cell receptor (beta chain) was documented in a study of beta chain features in type 1 diabetes. Study conclusions and caveats: Insertions at VDJ junctions were less frequent in type 1 diabetes patients. These patients also deleted more nucleotides at the same junctions. The naive, central memory and Treg TCRB repertoires showed an apparent similarity that was greater among patients than among healthy donors. Moderately but significantly shorter TCRB CDR3s were found in Type 1 diabetes patients in all four CD4+ subsets.

Every bit of the isolated RNA underwent reverse transcription, so sequencing read expressed TCRB transcripts. The data were produced by immunoSEQ multiplex PCR, yet TCRdb's version contains in-frame clones alone and is incomplete. The table has about 620,000 clones, 15% to 19% seen once. The CDR3 length is 14 residues. V was trimmed by 4 bases and J by 2 bases, leaving 11 bases between them. Germline V CDR1 and CDR2: KGHSH, LQKENI. Details on this clone: Its antigen is unknown.

The receptor was derived from a man aged 18 to 30 in good health. Specimen: naive CD4+ T cells from blood. The chain joins TRBV18 to TRBJ1-1; a possible D gene is TRBD1 (5 bases). Here the CDR3 reads CASSLRVENTEAFF. The CDR3 region has the DNA TGTGCCAGCTCACTCAGGGTTGAAAACACTGAAGCTTTCTTT.